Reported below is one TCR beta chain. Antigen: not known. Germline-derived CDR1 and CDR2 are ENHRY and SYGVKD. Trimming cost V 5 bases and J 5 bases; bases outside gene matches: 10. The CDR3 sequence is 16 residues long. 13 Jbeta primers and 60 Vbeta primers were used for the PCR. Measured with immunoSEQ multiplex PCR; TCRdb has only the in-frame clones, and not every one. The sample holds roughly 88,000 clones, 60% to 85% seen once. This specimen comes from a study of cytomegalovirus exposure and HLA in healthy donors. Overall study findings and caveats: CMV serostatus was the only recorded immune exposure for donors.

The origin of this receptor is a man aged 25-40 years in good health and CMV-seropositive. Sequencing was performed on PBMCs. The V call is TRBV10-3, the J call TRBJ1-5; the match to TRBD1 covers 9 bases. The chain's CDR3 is CAISSAGTGIDQPQHF. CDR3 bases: TGTGCCATCAGTTCCGCCGGGACAGGGATCGATCAGCCCCAGCATTTT.